This T cell receptor (beta chain) derives from a study of neurological immune-mediated disorders. From germline, CDR1 is SGHTA and CDR2 FQGNSA. Trimming took 4 bases from V and 2 from J; bases not matched to a gene: 2. CDR3 length: 14 amino acids. This clonotype was counted at least ten times. 5'RACE with 10-nucleotide random UMIs produced the cDNA. Every sequencing run gave over 200 million TCR-beta sequences, taken from 15-18 subjects. From the 5' RACE reads, TCRdb called clonotypes with MiXCR, one entry per CDR3 protein. The profile shows tens of thousands of distinct CDR3 sequences, over 4.5% of them singletons.

The sample consisted of CD4+ T cells from blood. The clonotype originates from a woman between 18 and 29 years old with multiple sclerosis. V and J are TRBV7-2 and TRBJ2-5; TRBD1 matches 9 bases. CDR3 amino acids: CASSSGQGQETQYF. The CDR3 DNA sequence: TGTGCCAGCAGCTCGGGACAGGGACAAGAGACCCAGTACTTC.